The present entry profiles one TCR beta chain with its context. The sample belongs to a study of blood T cell repertoires in COVID-19. Trimming removed 4 bases from V and 6 bases from J; junction bases left unmatched: 4. Looked up from germline, CDR1 is MNHEY and CDR2 is SVGAGI. The CDR3 loop spans 13 amino acids. Only in-frame clones appear in the TCRdb table, and some are missing; sequencing was by immunoSEQ multiplex PCR. The sample holds roughly 170,000 clones; 70% to 90% are singletons and the top ten take roughly 5.4%. This chain connects TRBV6-5 to TRBJ2-3; 7 positions match TRBD2. Sequencing was performed on peripheral blood. This receptor was obtained from a woman aged 45-60 years with COVID-19, enrolled during active disease. The CDR3 protein is CASSWSRGDTQYF. CDR3 in DNA: TGTGCCAGCAGTTGGTCGCGGGGGGATACGCAGTATTTT.